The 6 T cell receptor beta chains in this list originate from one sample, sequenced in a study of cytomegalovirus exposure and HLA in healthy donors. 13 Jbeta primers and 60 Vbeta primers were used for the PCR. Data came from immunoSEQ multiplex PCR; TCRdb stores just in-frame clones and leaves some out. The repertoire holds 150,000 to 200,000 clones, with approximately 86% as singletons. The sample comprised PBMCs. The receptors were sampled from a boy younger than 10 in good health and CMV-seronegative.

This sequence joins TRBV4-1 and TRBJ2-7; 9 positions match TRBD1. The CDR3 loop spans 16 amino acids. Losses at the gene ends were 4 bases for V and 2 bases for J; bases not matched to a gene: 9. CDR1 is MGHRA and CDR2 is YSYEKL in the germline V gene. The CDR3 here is CASSPDRGLLTYEQYF. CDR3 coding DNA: TGCGCCAGCAGCCCGGACAGGGGCCTTCTTACCTACGAGCAGTACTTC.

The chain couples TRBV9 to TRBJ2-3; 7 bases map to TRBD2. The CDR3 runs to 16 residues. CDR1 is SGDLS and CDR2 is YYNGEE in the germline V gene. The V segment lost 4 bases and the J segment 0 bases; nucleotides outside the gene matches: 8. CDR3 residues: CASSKTTSTSTDTQYF. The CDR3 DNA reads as TGTGCCAGCAGCAAAACGACTAGCACTAGCACAGATACGCAGTATTTT.

CDR3 nucleotides: TGTGCCAGCAGTTCTACAGGGACGGGGAATCAGCCCCAGCATTTT. It is translated as CASSSTGTGNQPQHF. The genes are TRBV6-5 and TRBJ1-5, with D possibly matching TRBD1 (6 bases). The CDR3 is made up of 15 amino acids. Germline lookup yields CDR1 MNHEY and CDR2 SVGAGI. Between the trimmed V and J ends, which lost 4 bases and 4 bases, there was a span of 14 bases.

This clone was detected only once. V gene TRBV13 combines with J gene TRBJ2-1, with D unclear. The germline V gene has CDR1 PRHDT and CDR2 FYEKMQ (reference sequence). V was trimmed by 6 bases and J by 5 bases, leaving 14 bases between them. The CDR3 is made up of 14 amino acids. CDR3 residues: CASRESSVDNEQFF. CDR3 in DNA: TGTGCCAGCAGGGAGTCGTCGGTTGACAATGAGCAGTTCTTC.

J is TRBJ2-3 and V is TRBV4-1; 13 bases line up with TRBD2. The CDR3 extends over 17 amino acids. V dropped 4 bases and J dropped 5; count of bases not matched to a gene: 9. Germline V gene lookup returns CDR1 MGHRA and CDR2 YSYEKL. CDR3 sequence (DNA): TGCGCCAGCAGCCGTGGAGAGGGGACTAGCGGGGTAGATACGCAGTATTTT. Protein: CASSRGEGTSGVDTQYF.

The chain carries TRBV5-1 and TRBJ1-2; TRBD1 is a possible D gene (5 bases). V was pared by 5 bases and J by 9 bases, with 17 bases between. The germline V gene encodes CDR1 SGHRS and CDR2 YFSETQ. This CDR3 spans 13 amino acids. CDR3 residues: CASRRRDCGCYTF. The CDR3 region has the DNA TGCGCCAGCAGACGTAGGGACTGCGGTTGCTACACCTTC.